This T cell receptor (beta chain) was documented in a study of cytomegalovirus exposure and HLA in healthy donors. Study results and limitations: A later analysis appeared to link common viral pathogens to several of the most significant clusters. Confirmation was obtained in vitro that three CMV-associated chains are specific for CMV antigens. It was reported that the classifier diagnosed cytomegalovirus status with high specificity and sensitivity in both the original and validation cohorts.

The PCR ran on 60 Vbeta and 13 Jbeta primers. The table came from immunoSEQ multiplex PCR; TCRdb's copy has only in-frame clones and leaves some out. This table holds 130,000 or so clones. V lost 2 bases and J lost 7, with 12 bases in between. This CDR3 is 14 amino acids long. From germline, CDR1 is SGHVS and CDR2 FNYEAQ. As regards this clone: Its antigen is unidentified.

The genes are TRBV7-6 and TRBJ1-5; the D is unclear. The sequence was obtained from a woman between 18 and 30 years old in good health and CMV-seronegative. The specimen sequenced was PBMCs. The CDR3 DNA follows: TGTGCCAGCAGCTTACGCCAGGAGGGACAGCCCCAGCATTTT. Translated, it gives CASSLRQEGQPQHF. The variable domain in full, with the rest retrieved from reference TRBV7-6 and TRBJ1-5, is GAGVSQSPRYKVTKRGQDVALRCDPISGHVSLYWYRQALGQGPEFLTYFNYEAQQDKSGLPNDRFSAERPEGSISTLTIQRTEQRDSAMYRCASSLRQEGQPQHFGDGTRLSIL.